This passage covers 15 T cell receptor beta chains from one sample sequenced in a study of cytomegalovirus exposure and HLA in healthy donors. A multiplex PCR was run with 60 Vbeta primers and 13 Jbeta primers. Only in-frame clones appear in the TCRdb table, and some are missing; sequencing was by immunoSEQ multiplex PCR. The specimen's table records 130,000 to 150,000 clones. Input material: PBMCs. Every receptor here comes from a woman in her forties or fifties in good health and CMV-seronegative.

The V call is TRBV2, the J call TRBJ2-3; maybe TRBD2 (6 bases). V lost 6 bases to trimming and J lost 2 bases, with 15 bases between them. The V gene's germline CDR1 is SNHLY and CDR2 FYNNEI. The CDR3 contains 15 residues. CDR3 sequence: CASSEGLPTTDTQYF. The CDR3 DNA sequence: TGTGCCAGCAGCGAGGGACTTCCAACCACAGATACGCAGTATTTT. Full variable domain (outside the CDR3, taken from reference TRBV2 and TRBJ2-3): EPEVTQTPSHQVTQMGQEVILRCVPISNHLYFYWYRQILGQKVEFLVSFYNNEISEKSEIFDDQFSVERPDGSNFTLKIRSTKLEDSAMYFCASSEGLPTTDTQYFGPGTRLTVL.

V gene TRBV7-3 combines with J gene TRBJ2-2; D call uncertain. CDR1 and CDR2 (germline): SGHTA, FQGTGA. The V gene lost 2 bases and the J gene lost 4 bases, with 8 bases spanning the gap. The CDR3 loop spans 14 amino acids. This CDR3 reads CASSLLGATGELFF. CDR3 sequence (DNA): TGTGCCAGCAGCTTACTAGGCGCCACCGGGGAGCTGTTTTTT.

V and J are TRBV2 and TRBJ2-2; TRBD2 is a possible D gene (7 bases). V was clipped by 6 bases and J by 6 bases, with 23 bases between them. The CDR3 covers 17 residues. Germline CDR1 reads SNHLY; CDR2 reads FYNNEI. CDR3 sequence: CASRTLGGTTSPGELFF. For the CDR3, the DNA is TGTGCCAGCAGGACTCTAGGGGGGACGACTAGCCCCGGGGAGCTGTTTTTT.

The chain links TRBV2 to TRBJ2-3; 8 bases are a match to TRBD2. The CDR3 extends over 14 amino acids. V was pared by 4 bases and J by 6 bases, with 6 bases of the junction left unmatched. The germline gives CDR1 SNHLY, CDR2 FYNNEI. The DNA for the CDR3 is TGTGCCAGCAGTGCCCAGCGGGGGATCGATACGCAGTATTTT. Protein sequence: CASSAQRGIDTQYF.

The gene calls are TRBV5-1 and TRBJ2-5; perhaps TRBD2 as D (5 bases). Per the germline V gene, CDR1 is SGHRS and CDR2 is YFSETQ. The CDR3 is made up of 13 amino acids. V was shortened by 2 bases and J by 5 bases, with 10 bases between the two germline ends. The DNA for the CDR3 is TGCGCCAGCAGCTTCGGGGTAGGGGAGACCCAGTACTTC. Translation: CASSFGVGETQYF.

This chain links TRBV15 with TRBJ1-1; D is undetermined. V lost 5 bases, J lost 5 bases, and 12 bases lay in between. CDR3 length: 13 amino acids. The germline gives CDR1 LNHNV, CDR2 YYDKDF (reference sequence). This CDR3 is CATSGFRVTEAFF. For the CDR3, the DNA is TGTGCCACCAGCGGTTTCCGGGTAACTGAAGCTTTCTTT.

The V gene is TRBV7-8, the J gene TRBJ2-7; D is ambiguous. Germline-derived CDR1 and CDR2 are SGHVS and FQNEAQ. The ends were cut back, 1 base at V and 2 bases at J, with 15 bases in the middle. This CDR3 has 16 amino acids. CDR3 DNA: TGTGCCAGCAGCTTAGTAGGTAGGCAGGCCGCCTACGAGCAGTACTTC. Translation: CASSLVGRQAAYEQYF.

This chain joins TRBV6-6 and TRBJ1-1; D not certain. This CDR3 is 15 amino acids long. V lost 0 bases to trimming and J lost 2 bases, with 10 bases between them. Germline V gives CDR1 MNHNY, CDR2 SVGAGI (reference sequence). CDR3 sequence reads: CASSYSLLSNTEAFF. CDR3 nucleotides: TGTGCCAGCAGTTACTCCCTATTATCAAACACTGAAGCTTTCTTT.

As DNA, the CDR3 is TGTGCCAGCAGTGCGTTGGGACTACTCACAGATACGCAGTATTTT. It encodes CASSALGLLTDTQYF. The chain is built from TRBV2 and TRBJ2-3; TRBD2 agrees at 7 bases. After removal of 4 bases from V and 2 bases from J, the junction contained 6 bases not matched to a gene. The germline V gene has CDR1 SNHLY and CDR2 FYNNEI. This CDR3 is 15 amino acids long.

The CDR3 coding sequence is TGTGCCAGCAGCTTGGGGACAGGGGCGGGTCAGCCCCAGCATTTT. This encodes CASSLGTGAGQPQHF. J is TRBJ1-5 and V is TRBV5-5; TRBD1 matches at 9 bases. V lost 0 bases and J lost 6; bases outside the gene matches: 4. This CDR3 comprises 15 residues. CDR1 is SGHKS, CDR2 YYEKEE, per germline (reference sequence).

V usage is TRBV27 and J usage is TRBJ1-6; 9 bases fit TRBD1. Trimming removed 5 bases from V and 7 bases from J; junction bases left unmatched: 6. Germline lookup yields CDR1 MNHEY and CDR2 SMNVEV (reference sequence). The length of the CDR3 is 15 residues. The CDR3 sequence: CASSPRTGDNSPLHF. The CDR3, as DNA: TGTGCCAGCAGTCCCAGGACAGGGGACAATTCACCCCTCCACTTT.

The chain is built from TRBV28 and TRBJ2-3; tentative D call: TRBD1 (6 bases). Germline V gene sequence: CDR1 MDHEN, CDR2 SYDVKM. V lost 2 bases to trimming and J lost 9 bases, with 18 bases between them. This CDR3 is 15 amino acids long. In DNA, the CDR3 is TGTGCCAGCAGTTTAGGTCTCAGGGGAGCTCGGACGCAGTATTTT. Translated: CASSLGLRGARTQYF. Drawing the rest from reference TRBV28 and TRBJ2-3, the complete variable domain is DVKVTQSSRYLVKRTGEKVFLECVQDMDHENMFWYRQDPGLGLRLIYFSYDVKMKEKGDIPEGYSVSREKKERFSLILESASTNQTSMYLCASSLGLRGARTQYFGPGTRLTVL.

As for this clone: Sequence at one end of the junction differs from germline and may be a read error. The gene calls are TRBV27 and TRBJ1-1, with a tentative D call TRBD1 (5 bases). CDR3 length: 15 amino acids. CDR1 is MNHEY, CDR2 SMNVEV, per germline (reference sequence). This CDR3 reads CASSFNGYTDTEAFF. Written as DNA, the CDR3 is TGTGCCAGCAGTTTCAACGGATACACGGACACAGAAGCTTTCTTT.

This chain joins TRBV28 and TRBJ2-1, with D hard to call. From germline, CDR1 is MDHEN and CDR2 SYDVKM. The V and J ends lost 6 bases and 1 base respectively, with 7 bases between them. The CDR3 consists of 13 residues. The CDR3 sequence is CASRPGSYNEQFF. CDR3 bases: TGTGCCAGCAGGCCCGGGTCCTACAATGAGCAGTTCTTC.

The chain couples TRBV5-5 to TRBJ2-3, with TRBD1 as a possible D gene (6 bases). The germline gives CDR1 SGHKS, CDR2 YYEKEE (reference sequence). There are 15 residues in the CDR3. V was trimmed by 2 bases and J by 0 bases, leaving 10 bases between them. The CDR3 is CASSLLQGSTDTQYF. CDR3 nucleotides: TGTGCCAGCAGCTTACTTCAGGGGAGCACAGATACGCAGTATTTT.